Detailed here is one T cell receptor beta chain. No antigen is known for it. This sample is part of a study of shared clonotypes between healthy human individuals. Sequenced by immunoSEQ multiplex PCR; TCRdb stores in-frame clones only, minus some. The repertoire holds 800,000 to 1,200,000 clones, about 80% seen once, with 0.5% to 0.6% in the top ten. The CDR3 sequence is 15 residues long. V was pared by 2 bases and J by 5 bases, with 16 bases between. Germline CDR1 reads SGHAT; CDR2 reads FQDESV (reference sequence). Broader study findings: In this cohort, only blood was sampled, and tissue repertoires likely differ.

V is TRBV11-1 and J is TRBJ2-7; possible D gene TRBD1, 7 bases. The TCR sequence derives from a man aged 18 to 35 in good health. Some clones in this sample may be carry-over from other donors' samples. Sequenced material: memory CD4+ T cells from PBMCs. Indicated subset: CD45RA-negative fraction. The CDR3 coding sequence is TGTGCCAGCAGCTTACCAGGGGGGTCCAGGAACGAGCAGTACTTC. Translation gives CASSLPGGSRNEQYF.